The rows below give T cell receptor beta chains drawn from one sample of a study of blood T cell repertoires in COVID-19. The table came from immunoSEQ multiplex PCR; TCRdb's copy has only in-frame clones and leaves some out. The sample has more than 200,000 clones; about 88% are singletons. Input material: peripheral blood. These receptors all stem from a woman between 55 and 75 years old with acute or convalescent COVID-19. The CDR3 runs from the conserved cysteine through the conserved F or W. D genes are given only for firm matches. Expanded clones are given a class, and other clones once, few, many or no size at all.

d_call | j_call | v_call | clone_size | cdr3_aa | cdr3_nt
- | TRBJ1-6 | TRBV6-5 | - | CASKRRNNSPLHF | TGTGCCAGCAAGCGACGTAACAATTCACCCCTCCACTTT
- | TRBJ2-7 | TRBV9 | few | CASSVNSRTDYEQYF | TGTGCCAGCAGCGTAAATTCTAGGACAGACTACGAGCAGTACTTC
TRBD2 | TRBJ2-7 | TRBV6-2/TRBV6-3 | once | CASSYVGGSVNYEQYF | TGTGCCAGCAGTTACGTTGGCGGGAGTGTAAACTACGAGCAGTACTTC
- | TRBJ2-7 | TRBV3-1/TRBV3-2 | - | CASSQVGEQYF | TGTGCCAGCAGCCAAGTCGGCGAGCAGTACTTC
TRBD1 | TRBJ1-3 | TRBV24-1 | - | CATSDKAGGRENTIYF | TGTGCCACCAGTGATAAGGCAGGGGGCCGTGAAAACACCATATATTTT
- | TRBJ2-2 | TRBV7-2 | - | CASSPHGGANTGELFF | TGTGCCAGCAGCCCGCATGGGGGCGCGAACACCGGGGAGCTGTTTTTT
- | TRBJ1-1 | TRBV5-1 | - | CASRGEGVNTEAFF | TGCGCCAGCAGGGGGGAGGGAGTGAACACTGAAGCTTTCTTT
TRBD2 | TRBJ2-5 | TRBV27 | - | CASSSPLGGGQETQYF | TGTGCCAGCAGTTCCCCCCTCGGGGGGGGGCAAGAGACCCAGTACTTC
- | TRBJ2-2 | TRBV28 | - | CASSEEGGELFF | TGTGCCAGCAGTGAAGAGGGTGGGGAGCTGTTTTTT
TRBD1 | TRBJ1-4 | TRBV18 | - | CASSRTDRDSEKLFF | TGTGCCAGCTCACGAACCGACAGGGACAGTGAAAAACTGTTTTTT
- | TRBJ1-1 | TRBV7-9 | few | CASSLASQTNTEAFF | TGTGCCAGCAGCTTAGCGTCACAGACGAACACTGAAGCTTTCTTT
TRBD1 | TRBJ2-6 | TRBV28 | - | CASSGDRRSSGANVLTF | TGTGCCAGCAGTGGGGACAGGAGATCCTCTGGGGCCAACGTCCTGACTTTC
- | TRBJ2-1 | TRBV4-2 | - | CASSQEKASGYNEQFF | TGTGCCAGCAGCCAAGAAAAGGCGTCGGGGTACAATGAGCAGTTCTTC
- | TRBJ1-6 | TRBV25-1 | - | CASSATQGSPLHF | TGTGCCAGCAGTGCGACACAGGGTTCACCCCTCCACTTT
TRBD1 | TRBJ2-7 | TRBV9 | - | CASSVGDSLYEQYF | TGTGCCAGCAGCGTAGGGGACAGCTTGTACGAGCAGTACTTC
TRBD2 | TRBJ2-2 | TRBV11-2 | - | CASSFSGANTGELFF | TGTGCCAGCAGCTTTAGCGGGGCGAACACCGGGGAGCTGTTTTTT
- | TRBJ2-2 | TRBV6-5 | - | CASLRGWNTGELFF | TGTGCCAGCCTCAGGGGCTGGAACACCGGGGAGCTGTTTTTT
- | TRBJ1-5 | TRBV7-2 | - | CASSLVPRASDQPQHF | TGTGCCAGCAGCTTAGTCCCCAGGGCTAGCGATCAGCCCCAGCATTTT
TRBD1 | TRBJ1-2 | TRBV5-1 | - | CASSLAGQGSGYTF | TGCGCCAGCAGCTTGGCGGGACAGGGTTCTGGCTACACCTTC
TRBD1 | TRBJ1-1 | TRBV28 | - | CASRLGTGGFGTEAFF | TGTGCCAGCAGATTGGGGACAGGGGGGTTTGGGACTGAAGCTTTCTTT
- | TRBJ2-7 | TRBV2 | - | CASSPDSRTYEQYF | TGTGCCAGCAGTCCGGACTCCCGGACCTACGAGCAGTACTTC
TRBD1 | TRBJ1-2 | TRBV7-2 | - | CASSNRGVQGATPSYGYTF | TGTGCCAGCAGCAATAGGGGGGTTCAGGGGGCGACCCCCTCCTATGGCTACACCTTC
- | TRBJ1-1 | TRBV19 | - | CASTDRLNTEAFF | TGTGCCAGTACGGACAGATTGAACACTGAAGCTTTCTTT
TRBD1 | TRBJ1-2 | TRBV14 | - | CASSQVQGRGYTF | TGTGCCAGCAGCCAAGTACAGGGGCGCGGCTACACCTTC
- | TRBJ1-1 | TRBV3-1/TRBV3-2 | - | CASSPVLNTEAFF | TGTGCCAGCAGCCCTGTATTGAACACTGAAGCTTTCTTT
TRBD1 | TRBJ2-7 | TRBV10-1 | - | CASSESTGALYYEQYF | TGCGCCAGCAGTGAGTCGACAGGGGCCCTCTACTACGAGCAGTACTTC
- | TRBJ1-3 | TRBV7-6 | - | CASSLDRRNTIYF | TGTGCCAGCAGCTTAGACAGAAGAAACACCATATATTTT
- | TRBJ1-1 | TRBV14 | - | CASSRLTEAFF | TGTGCCAGCAGCCGACTCACTGAAGCTTTCTTT
- | TRBJ1-5 | TRBV19 | - | CASSIWRGSNQPQHF | TGTGCCAGTAGTATATGGCGGGGGAGCAATCAGCCCCAGCATTTT
- | TRBJ1-2 | TRBV5-4 | - | CASSTRGTGNYGYTF | TGTGCCAGCAGCACCCGCGGGACGGGGAACTATGGCTACACCTTC
- | TRBJ1-3 | TRBV5-1 | - | CASSLAGTAGNTIYF | TGCGCCAGCAGCTTGGCCGGGACTGCAGGAAACACCATATATTTT
- | TRBJ2-1 | TRBV27 | - | CASSLPFGASGSGSYNEQFF | TGTGCCAGCAGTTTACCCTTCGGGGCTTCCGGGAGTGGCTCCTACAATGAGCAGTTCTTC
TRBD2 | TRBJ2-7 | TRBV5-1 | - | CASSLASGLYEQYF | TGCGCCAGCAGCTTAGCTAGCGGTTTATACGAGCAGTACTTC
TRBD2 | TRBJ2-7 | TRBV29-1 | - | CSVGGLAGGSVQYF | TGCAGCGTTGGGGGTCTAGCGGGGGGCTCCGTGCAGTACTTC
TRBD1 | TRBJ1-2 | TRBV11-2 | once | CASSFVGQAVLGYGYTF | TGTGCCAGCAGCTTCGTAGGACAGGCGGTTCTCGGCTATGGCTACACCTTC
- | TRBJ2-5 | TRBV12-3/TRBV12-4 | - | CASSSQETQYF | TGTGCCAGCAGCAGCCAAGAGACCCAGTACTTC
- | TRBJ2-2 | TRBV9 | once | CASSVAMDWATGELFF | TGTGCCAGCAGCGTTGCAATGGACTGGGCTACCGGGGAGCTGTTTTTT
TRBD2 | TRBJ2-7 | TRBV7-2 | - | CASSQLAGVSEQYF | TGTGCCAGCAGCCAACTAGCGGGAGTAAGCGAGCAGTACTTC
TRBD1 | TRBJ1-4 | TRBV19 | - | CASRKQGAGNEKLFF | TGTGCCAGTAGAAAACAGGGGGCGGGGAATGAAAAACTGTTTTTT
- | TRBJ2-2 | TRBV7-2 | - | CASSFTTGELFF | TGTGCCAGCAGCTTTACTACCGGGGAGCTGTTTTTT
TRBD2 | TRBJ2-5 | TRBV24-1 | - | CATSGPPSGGAPASQETQYF | TGTGCCACCAGTGGTCCCCCTAGCGGGGGGGCCCCAGCCAGCCAAGAGACCCAGTACTTC
TRBD1 | TRBJ2-2 | TRBV19 | - | CASSPGTARYSGELFF | TGTGCCAGTAGCCCCGGGACAGCAAGGTATTCCGGGGAGCTGTTTTTT
- | TRBJ1-2 | TRBV12-2 | - | CASRLVTHVPVYGYTF | TGTGCAAGTCGCTTAGTAACACACGTTCCTGTCTATGGCTACACCTTC
- | TRBJ2-7 | TRBV5-1 | - | CASSLEAASSYEQYF | TGCGCCAGCAGCTTGGAGGCGGCGAGCTCCTACGAGCAGTACTTC
TRBD1 | TRBJ2-3 | TRBV5-5 | - | CASRIGQGESTQYF | TGTGCCAGCAGGATCGGACAGGGGGAGAGTACGCAGTATTTT
TRBD1 | TRBJ2-1 | TRBV4-2 | few | CASSPGGAYNEQFF | TGTGCCAGCAGCCCAGGGGGCGCGTACAATGAGCAGTTCTTC
- | TRBJ2-3 | TRBV7-9 | - | CASSTLAATDTQYF | TGTGCCAGCAGCACCCTGGCGGCAACAGATACGCAGTATTTT
- | TRBJ1-1 | TRBV30 | - | CAWSVRGISEAFF | TGTGCCTGGAGTGTACGAGGTATCTCTGAAGCTTTCTTT
TRBD1 | TRBJ2-2 | TRBV24-1 | - | CATSDTTTGLNTGELFF | TGTGCCACCAGTGATACGACGACAGGGTTGAACACCGGGGAGCTGTTTTTT
- | TRBJ1-6 | TRBV30 | once | CAWSVQSISSPLHF | TGTGCCTGGAGTGTACAGTCAATAAGTTCACCCCTCCACTTT
- | TRBJ1-3 | TRBV30 | - | CAWSGLIGNTIYF | TGTGCCTGGAGTGGACTGATCGGAAACACCATATATTTT
TRBD1 | TRBJ1-2 | TRBV19 | - | CASSIADRGLYGYTF | TGTGCCAGTAGTATAGCGGACAGGGGGCTTTATGGCTACACCTTC
- | TRBJ2-5 | TRBV29-1 | - | CSVDNNRPETQYF | TGCAGCGTTGACAACAACAGGCCGGAGACCCAGTACTTC
- | TRBJ2-3 | TRBV5-1 | - | CASSLRTSPMGTDTQYF | TGCGCCAGCAGCCTTCGGACATCTCCTATGGGGACAGATACGCAGTATTTT
TRBD1 | TRBJ2-7 | TRBV6-5 | - | CASSYTGQGAEQYF | TGTGCCAGCAGTTACACTGGACAGGGGGCCGAGCAGTACTTC
- | TRBJ2-3 | TRBV6-5 | - | CASFYTDTQYF | TGTGCCAGTTTCTATACAGATACGCAGTATTTT
TRBD1 | TRBJ1-5 | TRBV27 | - | CASRVDRNQPQHF | TGTGCCAGCAGGGTGGACAGGAATCAGCCCCAGCATTTT